This T cell receptor (beta chain) was retrieved from a study of PD-1 blockade in classical Hodgkin lymphoma. On the study more broadly: Intravenous nivolumab at 3 mg/kg was given to patients every 2 weeks. Study-level points and caveats: The baseline diversity of complete responders showed similarity to that of newly diagnosed patients. Diversity in CD4+ TCRs, unlike that measured in CD8+ TCRs, had risen significantly by C4D1.

The time point was: cycle 4 day 1 (C4D1), after more than 5 weeks of nivolumab. Every one of the patients relapsed after autologous stem cell transplantation (brentuximab vedotin exposure was variable). Comments on this clone: Its antigen is undetermined.

Generated by immunoSEQ multiplex PCR, the TCRdb table keeps only in-frame clones and is missing some. The table records roughly 100,000 clones, approximately 89% of them present only once. V was clipped by 7 bases and J by 2 bases, with 12 bases between them. This CDR3 is 13 amino acids long. Germline V gives CDR1 SGHRS, CDR2 YFSETQ. This chain joins TRBV5-1 and TRBJ1-1, with D perhaps TRBD1 (5 bases). The receptor was derived from a human donor with classical Hodgkin lymphoma. This specimen consisted of peripheral blood mononuclear cells (PBMCs), obtained before the fourth cycle of nivolumab. In nucleotides, the CDR3 is TGCGCCAGCTCAATGGGGGTAAACACTGAAGCTTTCTTT. Translating it yields CASSMGVNTEAFF.